Listed below are T cell receptor beta chains from one sample, sequenced in a study of blood T cells in healthy people across ages. Each CDR3 protein gets one entry after TCRdb re-called the 5' RACE reads with MiXCR. In the table there are around 800,000 distinct CDR3 sequences, about 59% of which are singletons. Sequencing was performed on blood. The receptors were gathered from a man aged 25-40 years in good health. CDR3s include the opening cysteine and the closing phenylalanine or tryptophan. Expanded clones get a size class; other rows say once, few or many, or leave the size out.

j_call: TRBJ1-2; clone_size: -; v_call: TRBV3-1; cdr3_length: 15; cdr3_aa: CASSHPIVPGYGYTF
j_call: TRBJ2-1; clone_size: -; v_call: TRBV5-1; cdr3_length: 17; cdr3_aa: CASSLAGPSGGAGEQFF
j_call: TRBJ2-2; clone_size: -; v_call: TRBV12-3/TRBV12-4; cdr3_length: 15; cdr3_aa: CASSSRDGDTGELFF
j_call: TRBJ1-1; clone_size: -; v_call: TRBV7-9; cdr3_length: 14; cdr3_aa: CASSLGQNPGEAFF
j_call: TRBJ2-7; clone_size: -; v_call: TRBV7-9; cdr3_length: 15; cdr3_aa: CASSFRDRTPYEQYF
j_call: TRBJ2-3; clone_size: few; v_call: TRBV7-8; cdr3_length: 16; cdr3_aa: CASSSLARASTDTQYF
j_call: TRBJ2-1; clone_size: few; v_call: TRBV11-2; cdr3_length: 10; cdr3_aa: CTSSFGEQFF
j_call: TRBJ2-1; clone_size: few; v_call: TRBV4-3; cdr3_length: 15; cdr3_aa: CASSQDDLRGNEQFF
j_call: TRBJ2-1; clone_size: few; v_call: TRBV5-1; cdr3_length: 14; cdr3_aa: CASSAGGEDNEQFF
j_call: TRBJ1-4; clone_size: -; v_call: TRBV4-2; cdr3_length: 14; cdr3_aa: CASRGTGRGEKLFF
j_call: TRBJ2-3; clone_size: -; v_call: TRBV9; cdr3_length: 17; cdr3_aa: CASSGYSSGGLPYTQYF
j_call: TRBJ2-1; clone_size: few; v_call: TRBV20-1; cdr3_length: 15; cdr3_aa: CSAVPASGAFNEQFF
j_call: TRBJ2-6; clone_size: -; v_call: TRBV21-1; cdr3_length: 14; cdr3_aa: CASSKVGKANVLTF
j_call: TRBJ2-3; clone_size: -; v_call: TRBV12-3/TRBV12-4; cdr3_length: 14; cdr3_aa: CASSRTGDTDTQYF
j_call: TRBJ2-3; clone_size: -; v_call: TRBV25-1; cdr3_length: 15; cdr3_aa: CASSGSSGARDTQYF
j_call: TRBJ2-7; clone_size: -; v_call: TRBV5-1; cdr3_length: 15; cdr3_aa: CASSFQGPGSYEQYF
j_call: TRBJ2-1; clone_size: -; v_call: TRBV9; cdr3_length: 17; cdr3_aa: CASSATMTGLSYNEQFF
j_call: TRBJ1-1; clone_size: -; v_call: TRBV20-1; cdr3_length: 16; cdr3_aa: CSAREAGTGWVTEAFF
j_call: TRBJ2-4; clone_size: few; v_call: TRBV4-2; cdr3_length: 13; cdr3_aa: CASGLSTKNIQYF
j_call: TRBJ1-1; clone_size: -; v_call: TRBV20-1; cdr3_length: 13; cdr3_aa: CSAGGTANTEAFF
j_call: TRBJ2-7; clone_size: once; v_call: TRBV7-2; cdr3_length: 15; cdr3_aa: CASSLEGGGAYEQYF
j_call: TRBJ1-2; clone_size: -; v_call: TRBV7-2; cdr3_length: 15; cdr3_aa: CASSLAATGVHGYTF
j_call: TRBJ2-1; clone_size: few; v_call: TRBV11-3; cdr3_length: 14; cdr3_aa: CASSGTGGRDEQFF
j_call: TRBJ2-7; clone_size: -; v_call: TRBV5-1; cdr3_length: 15; cdr3_aa: CASSSGTCNSYEQYF
j_call: TRBJ2-1; clone_size: few; v_call: TRBV7-3; cdr3_length: 16; cdr3_aa: CASSLTGSGGYNEQFF
j_call: TRBJ2-7; clone_size: -; v_call: TRBV9; cdr3_length: 17; cdr3_aa: CASSVDGPSGGLYEQYF
j_call: TRBJ2-3; clone_size: -; v_call: TRBV7-2; cdr3_length: 12; cdr3_aa: CASGIITDTQYF